Listed below are T cell receptor beta chains from one sample, sequenced in a study of somatic mutations in cytotoxic T cells in rheumatoid arthritis. Some clones are missing from TCRdb's copy, which holds only in-frame ones; the method was immunoSEQ multiplex PCR. The table lists almost 15,000 clones, 60% to 75% of them singletons. The source material was CD8+ T cells sorted from blood. The receptors were sampled from an adult with rheumatoid arthritis. CDR3s include the opening cysteine and the closing phenylalanine or tryptophan. The D gene is left open where the match is weak. Clone size is stated in some rows and not others, as once, few, many or a class when expanded.

len,d_gene,abundance,j_gene,v_gene,CDR3aa,CDR3nt
12,-,-,TRBJ2-7,TRBV6-5,CASSHQGYEQYF,TGTGCCAGCAGTCACCAGGGTTACGAGCAGTACTTC
17,-,-,TRBJ1-6,TRBV27,CASSLGTRGIPNSPLHF,TGTGCCAGCAGTTTAGGGACAAGGGGGATTCCCAATTCACCCCTCCACTTT
12,-,-,TRBJ2-2,TRBV30,CAWSRGPGELFF,TGTGCCTGGAGTCGGGGGCCCGGGGAGCTGTTTTTT
13,-,medium-sized,TRBJ1-3,TRBV4-2,CASSQEWGQNIYF,TGTGCCAGCAGCCAAGAGTGGGGGCAGAACATATATTTT
13,-,-,TRBJ1-1,TRBV18,CASSSGLNTEAFF,TGTGCCAGCTCTTCCGGGCTGAACACTGAAGCTTTCTTT
13,TRBD2,-,TRBJ2-5,TRBV6-5,CASSGTSGLSKYF,TGTGCCAGTTCCGGGACTAGCGGATTAAGTAAGTACTTC
14,-,-,TRBJ1-4,TRBV7-9,CASSFTGPNEKLFF,TGTGCCAGCAGCTTTACGGGACCCAATGAAAAACTGTTTTTT
14,-,-,TRBJ2-5,TRBV7-9,CASSLSGRPGPQYF,TGTGCCAGCAGCTTATCCGGGAGACCTGGGCCCCAGTACTTC
18,-,-,TRBJ1-5,TRBV6-4,CASSDFPGGEYSNQPQHF,TGTGCCAGCAGTGACTTCCCGGGGGGGGAATATAGCAATCAGCCCCAGCATTTT
12,-,-,TRBJ2-7,TRBV30,CAWRDLAPEQYF,TGTGCCTGGAGAGATCTGGCTCCCGAGCAGTACTTC
14,TRBD2,-,TRBJ2-1,TRBV9,CASSVGGLGGEQFF,TGTGCCAGCAGCGTAGGAGGACTAGGTGGGGAGCAGTTCTTC
16,TRBD1,-,TRBJ1-2,TRBV2,CASSELEGAQVYGYTF,TGTGCCAGCAGTGAATTGGAGGGGGCGCAGGTCTATGGCTACACCTTC
16,-,-,TRBJ2-7,TRBV15,CATSREEGPKSYEQYF,TGTGCCACCAGCAGAGAGGAGGGGCCTAAGTCCTACGAGCAGTACTTC
15,-,-,TRBJ2-1,TRBV30,CAWNPTGTLYNEQFF,TGTGCCTGGAACCCAACCGGGACGCTTTACAATGAGCAGTTCTTC
14,-,-,TRBJ1-4,TRBV7-9,CASSLGTGFEKLFF,TGTGCCAGCAGCTTAGGCACAGGGTTTGAAAAACTGTTTTTT
11,-,-,TRBJ2-3,TRBV20-1,CSPRITDTQYF,TGCAGTCCCCGTATCACAGATACGCAGTATTTT
14,TRBD2,-,TRBJ2-1,TRBV4-1,CASSLSGSYNEQFF,TGCGCCAGCAGCCTTAGCGGGAGCTACAATGAGCAGTTCTTC
15,TRBD2,-,TRBJ2-1,TRBV2,CASSEAGGGADEQFF,TGTGCCAGCAGTGAAGCGGGCGGGGGGGCGGATGAGCAGTTCTTC
13,-,few,TRBJ1-2,TRBV7-9,CASSLGGEEGYTF,TGTGCCAGCAGCTTAGGGGGGGAAGAAGGCTACACCTTC
16,TRBD1,few,TRBJ1-4,TRBV7-9,CASSSPYRGGYEKLFF,TGTGCCAGCAGCTCGCCCTACAGGGGAGGCTACGAAAAACTGTTTTTT
14,-,-,TRBJ2-5,TRBV7-9,CASSLTPAKETQYF,TGTGCCAGCAGCTTAACCCCAGCAAAAGAGACCCAGTACTTC
14,-,-,TRBJ2-2,TRBV19,CATRDSMNTGELFF,TGTGCCACCAGGGATTCGATGAACACCGGGGAGCTGTTTTTT
17,TRBD1,-,TRBJ1-2,TRBV9,CASRPVGGTGVNYGYTF,TGTGCCAGCAGACCTGTAGGAGGGACAGGGGTTAACTATGGCTACACCTTC
13,-,-,TRBJ2-7,TRBV7-2,CASSVDQGVEQYF,TGTGCCAGCAGCGTAGATCAGGGAGTGGAGCAGTACTTC
13,-,-,TRBJ1-1,TRBV10-3,CAISDPPLAEAFF,TGTGCCATCAGTGACCCCCCGTTGGCTGAAGCTTTCTTT
17,TRBD2,few,TRBJ2-7,TRBV11-2,CASSGRLAGASGDEQYF,TGTGCCAGCAGCGGACGACTAGCGGGGGCCTCCGGGGACGAGCAGTACTTC
16,-,-,TRBJ2-4,TRBV7-2,CASSLVGGEDGNIQYF,TGTGCCAGCAGCTTAGTCGGAGGCGAGGACGGGAACATTCAGTACTTC
15,TRBD1,few,TRBJ1-2,TRBV5-1,CASSLGDRLNYGYTF,TGCGCCAGCAGCTTGGGGGACAGACTCAACTATGGCTACACCTTC
12,-,medium-sized,TRBJ1-4,TRBV11-2,CASSFAGEKLFF,TGTGCCAGCAGCTTCGCAGGGGAAAAACTGTTTTTT
14,TRBD1,-,TRBJ1-1,TRBV5-1,CASRTGQVNTEAFF,TGCGCCAGCCGAACCGGACAGGTGAACACTGAAGCTTTCTTT
12,-,once,TRBJ1-1,TRBV13,CASSLGGAEAFF,TGTGCCAGCAGCTTAGGCGGGGCTGAAGCTTTCTTT
17,TRBD2,-,TRBJ2-1,TRBV15,CATSRDRLAGGRNEQFF,TGTGCCACCAGCAGAGATCGTCTAGCGGGGGGGCGGAATGAGCAGTTCTTC
16,-,once,TRBJ2-7,TRBV10-3,CAISQADSYELGEQYF,TGTGCCATCAGTCAGGCGGACTCCTACGAGCTTGGCGAGCAGTACTTC
15,-,-,TRBJ1-1,TRBV4-1,CASSQGPGKNTEAFF,TGCGCCAGCAGCCAAGGACCGGGCAAGAACACTGAAGCTTTCTTT
12,-,-,TRBJ1-1,TRBV6-5,CASSQYGAEAFF,TGTGCCAGCAGTCAGTACGGGGCTGAAGCTTTCTTT
12,-,-,TRBJ1-1,TRBV2,CASSYRDTEAFF,TGTGCCAGCAGTTACCGGGACACAGAAGCTTTCTTT